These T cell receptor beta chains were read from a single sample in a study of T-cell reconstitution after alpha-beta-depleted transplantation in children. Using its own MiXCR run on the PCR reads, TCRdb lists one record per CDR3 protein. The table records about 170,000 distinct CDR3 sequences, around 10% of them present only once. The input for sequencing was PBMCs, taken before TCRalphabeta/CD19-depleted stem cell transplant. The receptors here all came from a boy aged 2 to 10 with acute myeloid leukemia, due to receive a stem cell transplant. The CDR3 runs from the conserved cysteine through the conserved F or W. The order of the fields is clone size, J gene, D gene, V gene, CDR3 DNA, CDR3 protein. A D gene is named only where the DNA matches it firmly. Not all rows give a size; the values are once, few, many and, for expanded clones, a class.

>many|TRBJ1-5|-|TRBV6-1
TGTGCCAGCAGTGATTGGGTTACTAATCAGCCCCAGCATTTT
CASSDWVTNQPQHF
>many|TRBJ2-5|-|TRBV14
TGTGCCAGCAGACCTCGGTTAGCGAGCGGATTAATCCTCTTC
CASRPRLASGLILF
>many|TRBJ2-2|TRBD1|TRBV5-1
TGCGCCAGCAGCCCTTACAGGGGTTACTCCGGGGAGCTGTTTTTT
CASSPYRGYSGELFF
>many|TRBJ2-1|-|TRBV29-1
TGCAGCGTTATGTGGGGTGAGCAGTTCTTC
CSVMWGEQFF
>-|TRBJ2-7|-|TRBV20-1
TGCTGTGCGAGAGGGGACGGTGTGGCAGTGTTCTCCTACGAGCAGTACTTC
CCARGDGVAVFSYEQYF
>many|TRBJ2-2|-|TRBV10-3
TGTGCCACTTCGATCGGGGACACCGGGGAGCTGTTTTTT
CATSIGDTGELFF
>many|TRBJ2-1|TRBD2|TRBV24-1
TGTGCCACCAGTGACACCGGGACTAGAGCAAATGAGCAGTTCTTC
CATSDTGTRANEQFF
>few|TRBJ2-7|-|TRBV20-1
TGCAGTGCTAGAGATCTGGTGAGGGAGAGTTTCTACGAGCAGTACTTC
CSARDLVRESFYEQYF
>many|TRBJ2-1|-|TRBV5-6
TGTGCCAGCAGCCCACCGGGACCGACCCCCTACAATGAGCAGTTCTTC
CASSPPGPTPYNEQFF
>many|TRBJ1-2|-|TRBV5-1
TGCGCCAGCAACCTCCAAGGGGGGGACTATGGCTACACCTTC
CASNLQGGDYGYTF
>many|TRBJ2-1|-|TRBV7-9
TGTGCCAGCAGCTTGGGACAAAATGAGCAGTTCTTC
CASSLGQNEQFF
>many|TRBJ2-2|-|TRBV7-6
TGTGCCAGCAGCCCCCGGACCCGGCGGGACACCGGGGAGCTGTTTTTT
CASSPRTRRDTGELFF
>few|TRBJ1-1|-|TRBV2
TGTGCCAGCAGTCTAAGGGGGGTGGAGAACACTGAAGCTTTCTTT
CASSLRGVENTEAFF
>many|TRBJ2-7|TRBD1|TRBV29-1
TGCAGCGTTGAAGAGGGGACAGGGGCCTCCTACGAGCAGTACTTC
CSVEEGTGASYEQYF
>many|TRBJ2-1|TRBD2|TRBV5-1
TGCGCCAGCAGCTTTACTAGCGGGGTATACAATGAGCAGTTCTTC
CASSFTSGVYNEQFF
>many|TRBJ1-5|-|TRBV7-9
TGTGCCAGCAGCTACGGGTCGCAGCCCCAGCATTTT
CASSYGSQPQHF
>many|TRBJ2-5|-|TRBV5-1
TGCGCCAGCAGCTTGGTAAAGCGGGAAGAGACCCAGTACTTC
CASSLVKREETQYF
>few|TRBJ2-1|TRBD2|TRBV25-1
TGTGCCAGCAGTCCCTCAGCGGGGGACAATGAGCAGTTCTTC
CASSPSAGDNEQFF
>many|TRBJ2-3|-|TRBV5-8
TGTGCCAGCAGCTTTCTCCGAGCGCAGTATTTT
CASSFLRAQYF
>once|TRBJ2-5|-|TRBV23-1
TGCGCCAGCAGTCCCCTGATGGTAGCGCGAATCCTCCGGGAGACCCAGTACTTC
CASSPLMVARILRETQYF
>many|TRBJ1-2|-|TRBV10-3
TGTGCCATCAGTGAGTCGAACAGGGCAGGGGTTAGCTATGGCTACACCTTC
CAISESNRAGVSYGYTF
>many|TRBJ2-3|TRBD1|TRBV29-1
TGCAGCGTTGAACTTGGGACAGGGGTAACAGATACGCAGTATTTT
CSVELGTGVTDTQYF
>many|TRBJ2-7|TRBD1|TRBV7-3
TGTGCCAGCAGCCCAATCATAAAGACAGGGAGCTCCTACGAGCAGTACTTC
CASSPIIKTGSSYEQYF
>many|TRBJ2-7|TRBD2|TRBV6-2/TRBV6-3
TGTGCCAGCAGTCCGTTGCGGGAGGGGTACGAGCAGTACTTC
CASSPLREGYEQYF
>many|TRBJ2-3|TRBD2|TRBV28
TGTGCCAGCAGTCGAACTAGCGGGAGCACAGATACGCAGTATTTT
CASSRTSGSTDTQYF
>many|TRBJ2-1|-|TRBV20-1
TGCAGTGCTAATGAGGGGACCTCCTACAATGAGCAGTTCTTC
CSANEGTSYNEQFF
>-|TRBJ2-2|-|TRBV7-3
TGTGCCAGCAGCAGAAGGGAGGCCGGGGAGCTGTTTTTT
CASSRREAGELFF
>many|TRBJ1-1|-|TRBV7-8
TGTGCCAGCAGCTTGGGCCCCGGGGGGGGGCGAACTGAAGCTTTCTTT
CASSLGPGGGRTEAFF
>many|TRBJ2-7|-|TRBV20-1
TGCAGTGCGGGGGGCTACGAGCAGTACTTC
CSAGGYEQYF
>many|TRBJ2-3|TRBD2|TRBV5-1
TGCGCCAGCAGCGCCGGACTAGCGGAGATCACAGATACGCAGTATTTT
CASSAGLAEITDTQYF
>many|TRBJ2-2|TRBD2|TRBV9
TGTGCCAGCACTCCAAGCGGGGGGAAGACGGGAGGGAACACCGGGGAGCTGTTTTTT
CASTPSGGKTGGNTGELFF